The rows below give T cell receptor beta chains drawn from one sample of a study of CD8 T cells in Susac syndrome. TCRdb ran MiXCR on the immunoSEQ multiplex PCR reads and lists one entry per CDR3 protein. The sample shows 170,000 or so distinct CDR3 sequences, 95% to 97% of them seen only once. Sequenced: CD4+ T cells from PBMCs. The receptor set was obtained from a human donor with Susac syndrome. The CDR3 runs from the conserved cysteine through the conserved F or W. Fields, in order: V gene, clone size, D gene, J gene, CDR3 protein, CDR3 DNA. A D gene is named only where the DNA matches it firmly. The size of a clone is reported for some rows only, either as once, few or many, or as a class for expanded clones.

TRBV28,.,.,TRBJ2-7,CASSSLLWGTDYEQYF,TGTGCCAGCAGTTCCCTTTTGTGGGGGACCGACTACGAGCAGTACTTC
TRBV29-1,once,.,TRBJ2-7,CSVVKTYEQYF,TGCAGCGTTGTAAAGACCTACGAGCAGTACTTC
TRBV19,.,.,TRBJ2-2,CASTPWTGELFF,TGTGCCAGTACCCCCTGGACCGGGGAGCTGTTTTTT
TRBV20-1,.,.,TRBJ2-5,CSATPRGETQYF,TGCAGTGCTACCCCACGGGGCGAGACCCAGTACTTC
TRBV2,.,TRBD1,TRBJ1-6,CASIRGGPPLHF,TGTGCCAGCATCCGAGGGGGCCCACCCCTCCACTTT
TRBV7-8,.,.,TRBJ2-5,CASSLARLLEETQYF,TGTGCCAGCAGCTTAGCGCGACTCCTAGAAGAGACCCAGTACTTC
TRBV7-9,.,.,TRBJ1-4,CASSPQRRESEKLFF,TGTGCCAGCAGCCCCCAACGGAGGGAGAGTGAAAAACTGTTTTTT
TRBV29-1,.,.,TRBJ1-1,CSARVGTNTEAFF,TGCAGCGCTAGGGTCGGAACGAACACTGAAGCTTTCTTT
TRBV4-2,.,TRBD2,TRBJ2-7,CASSKVLSSGSSYEQYF,TGTGCCAGCAGCAAGGTCCTTAGTAGCGGGAGCTCCTACGAGCAGTACTTC
TRBV28,.,.,TRBJ2-2,CASIGTSEAGELFF,TGTGCCAGCATCGGGACTTCTGAGGCCGGGGAGCTGTTTTTT
TRBV25-1,.,.,TRBJ2-6,CASSVGNSGANVLTF,TGTGCCAGCAGTGTAGGTAACTCTGGGGCCAACGTCCTGACTTTC
TRBV20-1,.,.,TRBJ2-4,CSAVGPRGTKNIQYF,TGCAGTGCGGTCGGACCGAGGGGAACCAAAAACATTCAGTACTTC
TRBV7-2,.,TRBD2,TRBJ2-5,CASSQIPAGGRETQYF,TGTGCCAGCAGCCAAATCCCAGCGGGAGGGAGAGAGACCCAGTACTTC
TRBV6-5,.,TRBD1,TRBJ1-1,CASSYGTGGLAEAFF,TGTGCCAGCAGTTACGGGACAGGGGGCTTAGCTGAAGCTTTCTTT
TRBV7-3,.,.,TRBJ1-1,CASSLNGFSEAFF,TGTGCCAGCAGCTTAAATGGGTTCTCTGAAGCTTTCTTT
TRBV2,.,.,TRBJ2-3,CATRIGRGTDTQYF,TGTGCCACCCGGATTGGTCGGGGCACAGATACGCAGTATTTT
TRBV7-9,.,.,TRBJ2-1,CASSLARNEQFF,TGTGCCAGCAGCTTAGCCCGCAATGAGCAGTTCTTC
TRBV6-2/TRBV6-3,once,.,TRBJ1-2,CASSPGPGLNYGYTF,TGTGCCAGCAGCCCAGGCCCGGGACTGAACTATGGCTACACCTTC
TRBV28,.,.,TRBJ1-2,CASSLGRDGYTF,TGTGCCAGCAGTTTAGGAAGGGATGGCTACACCTTC
TRBV5-6,.,.,TRBJ2-3,CASSLDPFGAQADTQYF,TGTGCCAGCAGCTTGGATCCCTTCGGGGCACAGGCGGATACGCAGTATTTT
TRBV9,once,.,TRBJ2-5,CASSVRDNYQETQYF,TGTGCCAGCAGCGTGAGGGACAACTACCAAGAGACCCAGTACTTC
TRBV9,.,TRBD1,TRBJ2-7,CASSPRDRAPYEQYF,TGTGCCAGCAGCCCGAGGGACAGGGCTCCCTACGAGCAGTACTTC
TRBV7-2,.,.,TRBJ2-2,CASSPGGQQNTGELFF,TGTGCCAGCTCACCCGGGGGGCAACAGAACACCGGGGAGCTGTTTTTT
TRBV6-6,once,TRBD1,TRBJ2-5,CASSLPGQGQETQYF,TGTGCCAGCAGTCTCCCGGGACAGGGACAAGAGACCCAGTACTTC
TRBV3-1,.,.,TRBJ2-5,CASSQAATQYF,TGTGCCAGCAGCCAAGCAGCGACCCAGTACTTC
TRBV6-5,.,TRBD1,TRBJ2-5,CASSRQGEETQYF,TGTGCCAGCAGCCGACAGGGGGAAGAGACCCAGTACTTC
TRBV24-1,.,.,TRBJ1-2,CATSGLPNYGYTF,TGTGCCACCAGTGGCCTACCTAACTATGGCTACACCTTC
TRBV15,.,.,TRBJ2-5,CATSRGTETQYF,TGTGCCACCAGCAGAGGCACGGAGACCCAGTACTTC
TRBV6-2/TRBV6-3,.,.,TRBJ2-1,CASSYSSEQFF,TGTGCCAGCAGTTACTCGAGTGAGCAGTTCTTC
TRBV24-1,.,.,TRBJ2-1,CATSDSQGRDEQFF,TGTGCCACCAGTGATTCACAGGGTCGAGATGAGCAGTTCTTC
TRBV7-2,.,TRBD2,TRBJ2-3,CASSLGTSGTDTQYF,TGTGCCAGCAGCTTAGGGACTAGCGGGACAGATACGCAGTATTTT
TRBV12-3/TRBV12-4,.,.,TRBJ1-3,CASSTSGNTIYF,TGTGCCAGCAGTACCTCTGGAAACACCATATATTTT
TRBV12-3/TRBV12-4,.,TRBD2,TRBJ2-7,CASSVAGISYEQYF,TGTGCCAGCAGCGTAGCGGGGATCTCCTACGAGCAGTACTTC
TRBV29-1,.,.,TRBJ1-1,CSVVRENTEAFF,TGCAGCGTTGTTCGAGAGAACACTGAAGCTTTCTTT
TRBV7-8,.,TRBD1,TRBJ2-5,CAGQGIGETQYF,TGTGCCGGACAGGGGATAGGAGAGACCCAGTACTTC
TRBV15,.,TRBD2,TRBJ2-3,CATSGTGGLADTQYF,TGTGCCACCAGCGGCACGGGGGGGCTTGCAGATACGCAGTATTTT
TRBV7-9,.,.,TRBJ1-5,CASSVIGDNQPQHF,TGTGCCAGCAGCGTCATAGGGGATAATCAGCCCCAGCATTTT
TRBV6-6,once,.,TRBJ1-4,CASSYEGTNEKLFF,TGTGCCAGCAGTTACGAGGGAACTAATGAAAAACTGTTTTTT
TRBV20-1,.,.,TRBJ2-1,CSAVDNRSYNEQFF,TGCAGTGCCGTTGACAACCGCTCCTACAATGAGCAGTTCTTC
TRBV7-3,.,.,TRBJ2-6,CASSFGTTSGANVLTF,TGTGCCAGCAGCTTTGGGACAACTTCTGGGGCCAACGTCCTGACTTTC
TRBV2,.,TRBD1,TRBJ1-1,CASSDRGLIAFF,TGTGCCAGTAGTGACAGGGGGCTTATTGCTTTCTTT
TRBV29-1,once,TRBD1,TRBJ1-4,CSVETGTAEKLFF,TGCAGCGTTGAGACTGGGACAGCCGAAAAACTGTTTTTT
TRBV20-1,.,.,TRBJ1-4,CSGMVNEKLFF,TGCAGTGGAATGGTGAATGAAAAACTGTTTTTT
TRBV25-1,.,TRBD2,TRBJ2-7,CASSESVGLGVSHEQYF,TGTGCCAGCAGTGAATCGGTGGGACTAGGAGTTTCACACGAGCAGTACTTC
TRBV29-1,.,.,TRBJ2-4,CSARESKNIQYF,TGCAGCGCCAGGGAAAGCAAAAACATTCAGTACTTC